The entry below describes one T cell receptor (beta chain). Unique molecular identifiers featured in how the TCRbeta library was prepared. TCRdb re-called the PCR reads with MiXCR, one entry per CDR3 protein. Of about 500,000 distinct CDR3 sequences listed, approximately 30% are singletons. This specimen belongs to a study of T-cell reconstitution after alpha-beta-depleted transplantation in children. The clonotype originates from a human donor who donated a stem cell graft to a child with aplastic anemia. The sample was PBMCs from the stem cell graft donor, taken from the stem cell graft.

CDR3 nucleotide sequence: TGCGGGGGGGGAAACCCCTACAATGAGCAGTTCTTC. Translation gives CGGGNPYNEQFF. V and J are TRBV20-1 and TRBJ2-1; 7 nucleotides line up with TRBD2. The CDR3 totals 12 residues. Germline V CDR1 and CDR2: DFQATT, SNEGSKA (reference sequence).